A selection of T cell receptor beta chains follows, all from one sample in a study of vaccination and CD4 T cells after COVID-19. These receptors' targets are unknown. TCRdb reprocessed the PCR reads via MiXCR and lists one record per CDR3 protein. The sample has approximately 10,000 distinct CDR3 sequences, approximately 60% seen once. Sequencing was carried out using CD4+ T cells from blood, cultured in vitro. These receptors were taken from a human donor who had recovered from COVID-19. CDR3s include the opening cysteine and the closing phenylalanine or tryptophan. D genes are given only for firm matches. A row's size may be missing; if present it is once, few, many or a size class.

clone_size	v_call	j_call	d_call	cdr3_aa
.	TRBV7-8	TRBJ2-3	.	CASSHGLLPTDTQYF
.	TRBV25-1	TRBJ2-1	TRBD1	CASSELGTESDEQFF
.	TRBV28	TRBJ2-3	.	CASSVSTDTQYF
.	TRBV20-1	TRBJ2-1	TRBD2	CSARPSGSYNEQFF
.	TRBV19	TRBJ1-3	TRBD1	CASTHTRDSASGNTIYF
.	TRBV20-1	TRBJ2-7	.	CSATYTYAYEQYF
few	TRBV24-1	TRBJ2-2	TRBD1	CATSDSRTGDTGELFF
few	TRBV6-1	TRBJ1-2	.	CASSEAGQLYGYTF
.	TRBV6-1	TRBJ1-1	.	CASRRGMDTEAFF
.	TRBV27	TRBJ2-3	.	CASSSRNKDTQYF
.	TRBV7-6	TRBJ1-1	TRBD1	CASSPMSRGLTEAFF
.	TRBV7-9	TRBJ1-1	.	CASSFPGMNTEAFF
.	TRBV20-1	TRBJ1-4	.	CSARRDELEKLFF
.	TRBV7-2	TRBJ2-3	.	CASSLSGAQYF
.	TRBV6-2/TRBV6-3	TRBJ1-1	.	CASSELTGFTEAFF
few	TRBV21-1	TRBJ2-5	.	CASSKEGLAETQYF
.	TRBV15	TRBJ1-1	.	CATSRVGMNTEAFF
once	TRBV11-3	TRBJ1-1	.	CASSLSAGRNTEAFF
few	TRBV7-2	TRBJ1-6	.	CASSSFPGARNSPLHF
few	TRBV11-3	TRBJ1-1	TRBD1	CASSPTAYYWGQGLHDGGNTEAFF
.	TRBV4-3	TRBJ1-6	.	CASSQRSGVNSPLHF
.	TRBV19	TRBJ2-6	.	CASIDGVAGANVLTF
.	TRBV7-2	TRBJ2-3	.	CASRHPSTDTQYF
.	TRBV12-3/TRBV12-4	TRBJ1-2	.	CASSNTPGAGYYGYTF
.	TRBV5-1	TRBJ2-3	.	CASSLEPRGNTDTQYF
once	TRBV27	TRBJ2-2	TRBD2	CASRRAGGSTGELFF
.	TRBV6-1	TRBJ2-3	.	CASTAGRSTDTQYF
.	TRBV11-2	TRBJ1-5	.	CASSLDQVNQPQHF
.	TRBV7-2	TRBJ1-2	TRBD1	CMAAWTGDYGYTF
once	TRBV11-2	TRBJ2-7	TRBD1	CASSLAGTGPYEQYF
.	TRBV6-1	TRBJ1-2	.	CASSEAGAGFVYGYTF
.	TRBV6-1	TRBJ2-1	.	CASSPRLGRQFF
.	TRBV10-3	TRBJ1-3	.	CAISELRTTGNTIYF
.	TRBV2	TRBJ1-2	.	CASRPGTYGYTF
.	TRBV9	TRBJ1-2	.	CASSAPMGGISGYTF
.	TRBV27	TRBJ2-7	.	CASSLEKGPSYEQYF
few	TRBV7-2	TRBJ1-6	.	CASSLGRQPPTLHF
.	TRBV7-6	TRBJ2-1	.	CASSLSNSEQFF
.	TRBV6-5	TRBJ2-7	.	CASSSTDRSYEQYF
.	TRBV18	TRBJ2-7	.	CASSSRDTYEQYF
.	TRBV30	TRBJ1-5	.	CAWSNGYSNQPQHF
.	TRBV7-7	TRBJ1-5	.	CASSLRVPSNQPQHF
.	TRBV11-2	TRBJ1-2	.	CASSLLPNYGYTF
.	TRBV7-3	TRBJ1-2	.	CASSLMGRESTF
.	TRBV6-1	TRBJ1-1	.	CASSDEQAIPRWAFF
.	TRBV10-3	TRBJ1-1	.	CAISGRGMNTEAFF